The text below deals with one T cell receptor (beta chain). The table lists this clonotype with many counts. Its antigen specificity is not known. The input lacks base qualities; no much larger clone sits a single base away. Graves' hyperthyroidism was defined as stable when no progression to ophthalmopathy occurred over 18 months of follow-up. Hyperthyroidism patients were aged 18 to 65 years and newly diagnosed, with disease duration of less than 2 months. Any patient with an uncontrolled infection, another autoimmune disease, pregnancy or lactation was excluded. Diagnoses relied on clinical symptoms, serum thyroxine and TRAb, thyroid ultrasound and orbital computed tomography. PBMCs were separated from 8 to 10 ml of fresh peripheral blood using Ficoll-Paque density gradient centrifugation. Total RNA was extracted using Trizol reagent, and RNA quality was assessed on an Agilent 2100 Bioanalyzer.

This record comes from a study of T cells in Graves' hyperthyroidism and ophthalmopathy (dated by TCRdb to the late 2010s). Study-level background: Peripheral blood samples were taken at the time of initial diagnosis, prior to any treatment. A discovery cohort of about a hundred patients, 43 with Graves' ophthalmopathy and fewer than 65 with stable Graves' hyperthyroidism, was used to find distinguishing TCR V-J signatures. An independent validation cohort of under 20 hyperthyroidism patients and 17 patients who later progressed to ophthalmopathy tested prospective prediction of ophthalmopathy. The roughly 94 discovery patients were randomly divided into training and test sets at a 7:3 ratio. Thyroid tissue and blood T-cell repertoires from six Graves' hyperthyroidism patients were also compared in the study. After sampling, hyperthyroidism patients received methimazole starting at 30 mg daily, and ophthalmopathy patients received high-dose intravenous methylprednisolone. The paper describes TCR Vbeta CDR3 sequencing of around 140 peripheral blood samples, made up of approximately 40 ophthalmopathy patients, around 78 hyperthyroidism patients and 17 progressor patients.

The TCR beta CDR3 regions were amplified from RNA transcripts. The TCR CDR3 was subjected to a first round of RT-PCR using the HTBI primer set and the Qiagen OneStep RT-PCR kit. Libraries were constructed in a second round of multiplex PCR, after which size selection and purification were carried out. Paired-end sequencing of the libraries was performed with 100 bp reads on an Illumina HiSeq2000. Per the original workflow: SOAPnuke was used to process the raw data, throwing out any read that contained adapters or uncalled bases, had a mean Phred below 15, or lacked an exact constant-primer or identifier match. High-quality paired reads were merged using COPE v1.2.5, and each unique nucleotide sequence was defined as a clonotype. MiTCR v1.1 was used to align the clonotypes against IMGT TRBV, TRBD and TRBJ reference segments. Only V-J combinations with frequency above 0.0001, covering 99.2% of repertoires, were analysed. The TCS score was defined as F50 (clonal expansion) divided by E x V (chaos), with BLOSUM62-based TCRdist calculated between CDR3 peptides within each V-J. Welch's t-statistics and random forest reduced 500 to 550 V-J features to 10 to 15, which were used in a naive Bayes classifier (R e1071). TCRdb reanalyzed the raw reads on its own, using fastp at Q25 for trimming and MiXCR for clone calling, and kept in-frame beta chains. Rows are combined by CDR3 protein, so each entry shows the most common genes and DNA. None of the V and J calls come from the authors' own analysis; TCRdb made them. The sample table holds about 570,000 distinct CDR3 sequences, of which about 14% were seen once. The ten largest clones capture approximately 15% of the sample.

Paper-wide results and their limitations: In validation, the model predicted progression to ophthalmopathy with approximately 70% sensitivity and 72% to 85% specificity, a median of approximately 6.5 months before onset. No statistical method was used to fix the sample size in advance, and group allocation was not hidden from the investigators. Most expanded thyroid clonotypes (frequency above 0.001) were also detected in blood, suggesting blood repertoires may reflect thyroid immune responses. In cross-validation, a model built on a 13 V-J signature told ophthalmopathy apart from stable hyperthyroidism with 87.88% sensitivity and approximately 81% specificity, and in testing the same model reached 80%/75%.

The CDR3 runs 21 residues from the cysteine to the phenylalanine. Only CDR3 DNA is held: 63 bases, read in frame from base 1. Here V drops 5 bases and J drops 2 bases, and the junction holds 19 bases not matched to any gene. This chain joins TRBV12-3 or TRBV12-4 to TRBJ2-3, and TRBD2 matches 13 of the central bases. This TCR came from a middle-aged woman with Graves' hyperthyroidism. Material: blood. The DNA is as follows: TGTGCCAGCAGTGCCAGCGGACTAGCGGGAGAGCCGACGCACCTCACAGATACGCAGTATTTT. This sequence encodes CASSASGLAGEPTHLTDTQYF.